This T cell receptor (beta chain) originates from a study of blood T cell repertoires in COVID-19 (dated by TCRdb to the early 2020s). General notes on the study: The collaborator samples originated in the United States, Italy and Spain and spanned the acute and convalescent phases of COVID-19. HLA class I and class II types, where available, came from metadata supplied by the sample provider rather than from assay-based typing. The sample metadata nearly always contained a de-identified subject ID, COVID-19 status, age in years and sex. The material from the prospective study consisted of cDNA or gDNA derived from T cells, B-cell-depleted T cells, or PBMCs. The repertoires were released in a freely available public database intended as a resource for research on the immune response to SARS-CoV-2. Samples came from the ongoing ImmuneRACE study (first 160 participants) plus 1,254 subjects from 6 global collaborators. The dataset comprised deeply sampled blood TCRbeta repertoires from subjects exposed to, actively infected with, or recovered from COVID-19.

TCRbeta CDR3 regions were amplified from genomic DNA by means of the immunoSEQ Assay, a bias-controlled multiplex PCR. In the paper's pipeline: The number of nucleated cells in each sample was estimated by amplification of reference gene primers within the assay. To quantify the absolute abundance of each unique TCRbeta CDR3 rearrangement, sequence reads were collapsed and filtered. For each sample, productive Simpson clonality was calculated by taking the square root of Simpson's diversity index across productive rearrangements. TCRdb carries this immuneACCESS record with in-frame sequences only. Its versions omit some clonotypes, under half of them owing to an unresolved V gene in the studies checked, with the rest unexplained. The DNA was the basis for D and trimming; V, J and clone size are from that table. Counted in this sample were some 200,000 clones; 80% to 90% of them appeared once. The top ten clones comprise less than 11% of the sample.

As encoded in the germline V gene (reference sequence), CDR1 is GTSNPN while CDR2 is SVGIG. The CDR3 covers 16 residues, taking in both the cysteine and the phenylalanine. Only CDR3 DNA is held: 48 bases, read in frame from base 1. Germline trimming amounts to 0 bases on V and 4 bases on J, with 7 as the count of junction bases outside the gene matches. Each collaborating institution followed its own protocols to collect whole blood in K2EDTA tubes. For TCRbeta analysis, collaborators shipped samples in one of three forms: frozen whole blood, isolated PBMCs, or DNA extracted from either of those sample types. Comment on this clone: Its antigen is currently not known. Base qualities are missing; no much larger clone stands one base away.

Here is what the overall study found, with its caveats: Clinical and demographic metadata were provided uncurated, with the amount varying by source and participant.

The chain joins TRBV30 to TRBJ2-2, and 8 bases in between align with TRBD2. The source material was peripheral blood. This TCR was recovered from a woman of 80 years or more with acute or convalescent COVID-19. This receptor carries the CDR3 CAWSVQGLVPTGELFF. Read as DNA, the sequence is TGTGCCTGGAGTGTCCAGGGACTAGTTCCCACCGGGGAGCTGTTTTTT.